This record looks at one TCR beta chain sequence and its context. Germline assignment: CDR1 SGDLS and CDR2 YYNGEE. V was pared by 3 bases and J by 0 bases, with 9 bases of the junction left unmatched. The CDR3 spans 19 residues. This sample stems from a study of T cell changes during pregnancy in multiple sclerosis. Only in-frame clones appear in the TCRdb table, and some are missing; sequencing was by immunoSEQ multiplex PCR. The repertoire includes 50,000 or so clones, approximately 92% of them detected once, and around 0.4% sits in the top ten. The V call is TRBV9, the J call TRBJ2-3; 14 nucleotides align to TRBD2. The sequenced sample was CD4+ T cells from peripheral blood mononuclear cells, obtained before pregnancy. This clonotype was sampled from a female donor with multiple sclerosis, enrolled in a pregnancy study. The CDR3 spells CASSARLAGGGPSTDTQYF. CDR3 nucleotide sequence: TGTGCCAGCAGCGCCAGACTAGCGGGAGGGGGGCCGAGCACAGATACGCAGTATTTT. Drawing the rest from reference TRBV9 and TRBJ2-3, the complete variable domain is DSGVTQTPKHLITATGQRVTLRCSPRSGDLSVYWYQQSLDQGLQFLIQYYNGEERAKGNILERFSAQQFPDLHSELNLSSLELGDSALYFCASSARLAGGGPSTDTQYFGPGTRLTVL.